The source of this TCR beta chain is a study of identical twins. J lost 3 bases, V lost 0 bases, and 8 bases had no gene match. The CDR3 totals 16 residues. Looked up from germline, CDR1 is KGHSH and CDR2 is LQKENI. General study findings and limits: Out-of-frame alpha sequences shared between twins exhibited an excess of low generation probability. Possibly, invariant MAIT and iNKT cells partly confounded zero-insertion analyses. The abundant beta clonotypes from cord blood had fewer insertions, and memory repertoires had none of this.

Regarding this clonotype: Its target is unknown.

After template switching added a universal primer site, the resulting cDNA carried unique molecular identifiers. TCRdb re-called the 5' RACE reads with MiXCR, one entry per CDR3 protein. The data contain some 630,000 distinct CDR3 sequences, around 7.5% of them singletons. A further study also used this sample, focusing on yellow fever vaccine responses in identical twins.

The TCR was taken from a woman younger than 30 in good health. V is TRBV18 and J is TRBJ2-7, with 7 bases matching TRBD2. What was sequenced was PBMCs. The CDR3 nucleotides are TGTGCCAGCTCACCACCGTATCCTAGCGGATACTACGAGCAGTACTTC. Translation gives CASSPPYPSGYYEQYF. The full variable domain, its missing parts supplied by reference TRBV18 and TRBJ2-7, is NAGVMQNPRHLVRRRGQEARLRCSPMKGHSHVYWYRQLPEEGLKFMVYLQKENIIDESGMPKERFSAEFPKEGPSILRIQQVVRGDSAAYFCASSPPYPSGYYEQYFGPGTRLTVT.